A selection of T cell receptor beta chains follows, all from one sample in a study of CD8 T cells in ankylosing spondylitis. TCRdb ran MiXCR on the 5' RACE reads and lists one entry per CDR3 protein. The sample holds 25,000 to 30,000 distinct CDR3 sequences; 7.9% are singletons and the top ten take 30%. The sequenced sample consisted of blood. Receptors were obtained from a male donor with ankylosing spondylitis or in good health (not recorded which). The CDR3 runs from the conserved cysteine through the conserved F or W. The D gene is left open where the match is weak. A row's size may be missing; if present it is once, few, many or a size class.

CDR3nt: TGTGCCAGCAGTTCCCGGGACAGGGGGCGAGGGGCGCAGTATTTT
CDR3aa: CASSSRDRGRGAQYF
d_gene: TRBD1
abundance: few
v_gene: TRBV12-3/TRBV12-4
j_gene: TRBJ2-3

CDR3nt: TGCAGCGTTGAAGGAGTACAGGGGGGGCCAGATACGCAGTATTTT
CDR3aa: CSVEGVQGGPDTQYF
d_gene: NA
abundance: few
v_gene: TRBV29-1
j_gene: TRBJ2-3

CDR3nt: TGTGCCAGCAGTTATGACCCAAATGAGCAGTTCTTC
CDR3aa: CASSYDPNEQFF
d_gene: NA
abundance: NA
v_gene: TRBV6-2/TRBV6-3
j_gene: TRBJ2-1

CDR3nt: TGTGCCATCAGCGATCCAGGCGGGGACACTGAAGCTTTCTTT
CDR3aa: CAISDPGGDTEAFF
d_gene: NA
abundance: NA
v_gene: TRBV10-3
j_gene: TRBJ1-1

CDR3nt: TGTGCCAGCAGCTTAGGCGGGGCAGATACGCAGTATTTT
CDR3aa: CASSLGGADTQYF
d_gene: NA
abundance: many
v_gene: TRBV7-2
j_gene: TRBJ2-3

CDR3nt: TGTGCCAGCAGTTTACGCGGGGGTGTGGCAGATACGCAGTATTTT
CDR3aa: CASSLRGGVADTQYF
d_gene: TRBD2
abundance: few
v_gene: TRBV28
j_gene: TRBJ2-3

CDR3nt: TGCAGCGGGACGGGGACAGGGGGAAACACCGGGGAGCTGTTTTTT
CDR3aa: CSGTGTGGNTGELFF
d_gene: TRBD1
abundance: NA
v_gene: TRBV29-1
j_gene: TRBJ2-2

CDR3nt: TGCAGTGCTAGAGATCTCCAGGACAGCCAAGAGACCCAGTACTTC
CDR3aa: CSARDLQDSQETQYF
d_gene: NA
abundance: many
v_gene: TRBV20-1
j_gene: TRBJ2-5

CDR3nt: TGTGCCAGCAGCCGCAAAATAAGCTCTCCTCAAGAGACCCAGTACTTC
CDR3aa: CASSRKISSPQETQYF
d_gene: NA
abundance: many
v_gene: TRBV7-6
j_gene: TRBJ2-5

CDR3nt: TGCAGTGCTAGGACTAGGGGGTTAGAAGAGACCCAGTACTTC
CDR3aa: CSARTRGLEETQYF
d_gene: NA
abundance: few
v_gene: TRBV20-1
j_gene: TRBJ2-5

CDR3nt: TGTGCCATTGGACAGGGGGACTCTGGGGCCAACGTCCTGACTTTC
CDR3aa: CAIGQGDSGANVLTF
d_gene: TRBD1
abundance: NA
v_gene: TRBV10-3
j_gene: TRBJ2-6

CDR3nt: TGTGCCAGCAGTTTTTCCCGACTGATAGGGGAAAAACTGTTTTTT
CDR3aa: CASSFSRLIGEKLFF
d_gene: NA
abundance: few
v_gene: TRBV12-3/TRBV12-4
j_gene: TRBJ1-4

CDR3nt: TGTGCCTGGAGTCGACGACACACCGGGGAGCTGTTTTTT
CDR3aa: CAWSRRHTGELFF
d_gene: NA
abundance: NA
v_gene: TRBV30
j_gene: TRBJ2-2

CDR3nt: TGTGCCAGCAGTTCCCCTGACGGGATTACAGATACGCAGTATTTT
CDR3aa: CASSSPDGITDTQYF
d_gene: NA
abundance: many
v_gene: TRBV28
j_gene: TRBJ2-3

CDR3nt: TGTGCCAGCAGTCAAACACGGACAGCTAAAGAGACCCAGTACTTC
CDR3aa: CASSQTRTAKETQYF
d_gene: NA
abundance: few
v_gene: TRBV28
j_gene: TRBJ2-5

CDR3nt: TGCAGCGTTGGTAGCGGGAGGGCCTACGAGCAGTACTTC
CDR3aa: CSVGSGRAYEQYF
d_gene: TRBD2
abundance: few
v_gene: TRBV29-1
j_gene: TRBJ2-7

CDR3nt: TGTGCCAGCAGCGTAGGGGGGACTAGCGGGAGCACAGATACGCAGTATTTT
CDR3aa: CASSVGGTSGSTDTQYF
d_gene: TRBD2
abundance: NA
v_gene: TRBV9
j_gene: TRBJ2-3

CDR3nt: TGTGCCAGCAGCTTCGGACAGGTAACCTACGAGCAGTACTTC
CDR3aa: CASSFGQVTYEQYF
d_gene: TRBD1
abundance: few
v_gene: TRBV11-2
j_gene: TRBJ2-7

CDR3nt: TGTGCCAGCAGCCCGAGTGCAGCGGGGGAGCTGTTTTTT
CDR3aa: CASSPSAAGELFF
d_gene: NA
abundance: many
v_gene: TRBV12-3/TRBV12-4
j_gene: TRBJ2-2

CDR3nt: TGTGCCACCGGGCGAGAGCCGACAGGGGAGGCTTTCTTT
CDR3aa: CATGREPTGEAFF
d_gene: TRBD1
abundance: few
v_gene: TRBV9
j_gene: TRBJ1-1

CDR3nt: TGTGCCAGCAGAAAGGCCCTAGCGGGGGGGCTGGAGCAGTTCTTC
CDR3aa: CASRKALAGGLEQFF
d_gene: TRBD2
abundance: NA
v_gene: TRBV11-2
j_gene: TRBJ2-1

CDR3nt: TGTGCCAGTAGTATATCCGGACTACAATACGAGCAGTACTTC
CDR3aa: CASSISGLQYEQYF
d_gene: NA
abundance: NA
v_gene: TRBV19
j_gene: TRBJ2-7